This T cell receptor (beta chain) was recovered during a study of shared clonotypes between healthy human individuals (dated by TCRdb to the early 2020s). Looking at the study overall: The cohort included a few men and a couple of women between 18 and 49 years of age. The study deeply sequenced blood TCR repertoires of five healthy adults to estimate repertoire size and the extent of clonotype sharing between individuals. Per donor, three plates each were used for CD4 naive and CD4 memory, two for CD8 naive, and one for CD8 memory. Libraries were prepared and TCR repertoires were sequenced by different laboratories using diverse techniques, in order to increase sequencing depth and limit assay-specific biases. Each donor's leukapheresis produced roughly between about 0.8 and 10 billion PBMCs. What the study reported, not specific to this receptor: Based on pairwise subsampling, the degree of clonotype sharing among donors was expected to be affected by sequencing depth. Incomplete sequencing was indicated by rarefaction of sorted-subset datasets, despite the large sequencing depth. The genetic and exposure-history diversity represented was limited by the small number of donors. Compared with non-shared clonotypes, clonotypes shared by all four sorted-subset donors had higher generation probabilities. About 4.5% of naive CD4, 3.5% of naive CD8, 2.3% of memory CD4, and about 0.4% of memory CD8 clonotypes were shared across several donors. Only blood was sampled, and tissue TCR repertoires likely differ from those in blood. Naive subsets generally had larger estimated clonotype richness than memory subsets.

In the case of this clone: Its cognate antigen has yet to be identified. There are no base qualities to consult, and no much larger clone falls within one base.

Donors were healthy HIV-negative adults with no recently reported acute infections or vaccinations. All donors were Caucasian adults living in Nashville, Tennessee, USA. CD4+ T cells were enriched by magnetic negative selection, after which naive cells were positively selected on CD45RA and the negative fraction was taken as the memory subset. Blood was collected by leukapheresis, and PBMCs were isolated by Ficoll-Histopaque density gradient centrifugation and then cryopreserved in liquid nitrogen vapor phase. Purity and quantity of every magnetically sorted T cell population were checked by analytical flow cytometry. From each sorted fraction, genomic DNA was isolated and quantified by UV absorbance on a Nanodrop 2000c. Here V drops 6 bases and J drops 8 bases, and the junction holds 8 bases not matched to any gene. Reading from cysteine to phenylalanine, the CDR3 counts 15 amino acids. Just the 45-base CDR3 DNA is kept, in frame starting at base 1. The CDR1 and CDR2 encoded by the germline V gene (reference sequence) are MNHNY and SVGAGI.

Using the deep immunoSEQ assay, multiplex PCR amplified TCR CDR3 regions from genomic DNA. Extracted genomic DNA from each cell subset was distributed evenly across all wells of several immunoSEQ 96-well plates, and each plate was treated as a replicate. For sorted subsets, each replicate PCR was loaded with around 220 ng genomic DNA, equivalent to about 30,000 T cell genomes. Purified libraries were quantified with a Qubit 3.0 fluorometer, sized on a Bioanalyzer 2100, and re-quantified with the KAPA Library Quantification kit. Every immunoSEQ 96-well plate was sequenced on a dedicated single-read 150-cycle Illumina NextSeq 550 flow cell. Turning to the authors' computational methods: Because the immunoSEQ output held only junctional sequences and lacked quality scores, the filtering could not match the filtering applied to full-length reads. To assign V/J genes and CDR3, sequences were annotated using PyIR, a Python wrapper for IgBLAST v1.9, with IMGT germline references. Reads were filtered out if the reads had weak V/J assignments (E-value above 1e-6), no CDR3, stop codons, out-of-frame junctions, or ambiguous translated residues. V3J clonotypes were defined by identical inferred V gene, J gene, and CDR3 amino acid sequence. The percentage overlap between two repertoires was calculated by dividing the number of shared unique clonotypes by the size of the smaller repertoire. Richness of each repertoire was evaluated using RTK rarefaction, the Chao1 estimator, and Recon v2.1 estimates of unobserved clonotypes. OLGA was used to compute generation probabilities for all TCRbeta clonotypes that the gDNA method yielded from four donors. TCRdb holds this immuneACCESS table with in-frame rearrangements only. Some clones are missing; in checked studies, unresolved V genes explain under half, and the rest has no known cause. The DNA gave D and trimming, while V, J and clone size come from that table. The sample data list fewer than 1.8 million clones, and just under 99% of these were observed just once. Roughly 0.35% of the sample rests with the top ten.

The sequenced sample was naive CD4+ T cells sorted from blood. Reading the label with the study, this specimen's cell subset or site is: CD45RA+ positively selected. The source is a man aged 25 to 45 in good health. This receptor chain uses TRBV6-6 and TRBJ2-1, with 12 central nucleotides matching TRBD2. The CDR3 protein: CASSLTSGRVDEQFF. The DNA sequence follows: TGTGCCAGCAGCTTGACTAGCGGGAGAGTCGATGAGCAGTTCTTC.